One T cell receptor beta chain is described in this entry. The antigen is unknown. The data belong to a study of PD-1 blockade in classical Hodgkin lymphoma. General study points: Newly diagnosed patients and complete responders had comparable diversity at baseline. TCR diversity in CD4+, not CD8+, cells rose significantly by C4D1.

Clones were sequenced by immunoSEQ multiplex PCR, and TCRdb holds only the in-frame ones, with some missing. The sample holds about 85,000 clones, 90% seen once. Documented time point: cycle 4 day 1 (C4D1), after six to seven weeks of nivolumab. After autologous stem cell transplantation all patients relapsed, and prior brentuximab vedotin exposure differed between cohorts. Complete response, partial response or progressive disease constituted the best response categories observed. Trimming removed 5 bases from V and 1 base from J; junction bases left unmatched: 9. Germline V gives CDR1 SGHKS, CDR2 YYEKEE (reference sequence). There are 16 residues in the CDR3.

The chain couples TRBV5-5 to TRBJ2-5, with 9 bases fitting TRBD2. Source: peripheral blood mononuclear cells (PBMCs), taken before the fourth cycle of nivolumab. The source is a human donor with classical Hodgkin lymphoma. The CDR3 protein is CASSRTLLAGQETQYF. CDR3 nucleotide sequence: TGTGCCAGCAGTCGAACCTTACTAGCGGGCCAAGAGACCCAGTACTTC.